This T cell receptor (beta chain) was retrieved from a study of cytomegalovirus exposure and HLA in healthy donors. Regarding the study as a whole: Later on, analysis showed that most CMV-associated TCR beta chains appeared to be HLA-restricted.

Primers for the PCR totalled 60 Vbeta and 13 Jbeta. TCRdb's table, derived via immunoSEQ multiplex PCR, lists solely in-frame clones and lacks some. In the table there are around 100,000 clones, approximately 81% of which are singletons. Germline V gives CDR1 MDHEN, CDR2 SYDVKM. This CDR3 region has 15 residues. V shed 6 bases, J shed 4 bases, and the junction held 10 bases outside the gene matches. This clone was seen a single time. What it binds is not known. This receptor was obtained from a woman aged 18-30 years in good health and CMV-seropositive. The V call is TRBV28, the J call TRBJ2-5; 8 nucleotides agree with TRBD1. Source material: PBMCs. The CDR3 reads CASSPGQGRLETQYF. The CDR3 DNA reads TGTGCCAGCAGCCCCGGACAGGGCCGGCTAGAGACCCAGTACTTC.